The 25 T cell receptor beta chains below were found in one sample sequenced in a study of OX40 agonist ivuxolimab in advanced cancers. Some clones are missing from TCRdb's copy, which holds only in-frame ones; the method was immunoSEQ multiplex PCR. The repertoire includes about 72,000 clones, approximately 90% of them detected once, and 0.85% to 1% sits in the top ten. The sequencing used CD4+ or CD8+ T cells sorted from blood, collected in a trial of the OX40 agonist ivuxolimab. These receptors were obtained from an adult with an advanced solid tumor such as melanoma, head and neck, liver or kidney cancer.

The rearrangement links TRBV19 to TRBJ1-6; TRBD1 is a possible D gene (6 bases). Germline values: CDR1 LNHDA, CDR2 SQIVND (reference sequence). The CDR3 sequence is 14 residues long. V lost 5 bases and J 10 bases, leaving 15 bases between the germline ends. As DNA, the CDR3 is TGTGCCAGTAGTTCAACAGGGTCTGGGTCACCCCTCCACTTT. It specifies CASSSTGSGSPLHF.

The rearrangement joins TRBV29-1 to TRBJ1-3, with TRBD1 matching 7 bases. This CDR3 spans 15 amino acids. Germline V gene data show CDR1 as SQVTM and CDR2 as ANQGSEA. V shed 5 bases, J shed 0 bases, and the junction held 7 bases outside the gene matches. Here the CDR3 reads CSVRGGTVSGNTIYF. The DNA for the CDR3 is TGCAGCGTTAGGGGAGGGACAGTCTCTGGAAACACCATATATTTT.

The CDR3 nucleotides read TGTGCCAGCAGGGAGGGGGGGAACTATGGCTACACCTTC. It encodes CASREGGNYGYTF. V and J are TRBV6-1 and TRBJ1-2; perhaps TRBD1 as D (6 bases). Trimming removed 6 bases at V and 2 bases at J, with 10 bases between. The CDR3 is 13 amino acids. CDR1 and CDR2 (germline): MNHNS, SASEGT.

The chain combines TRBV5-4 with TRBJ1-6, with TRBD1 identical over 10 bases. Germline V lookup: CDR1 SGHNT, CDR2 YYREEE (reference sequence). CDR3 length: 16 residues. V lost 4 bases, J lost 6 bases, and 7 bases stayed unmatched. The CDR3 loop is CASSLDRGLGNSPLHF. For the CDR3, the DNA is TGTGCCAGCAGCCTTGACAGGGGGCTGGGTAATTCACCCCTCCACTTT. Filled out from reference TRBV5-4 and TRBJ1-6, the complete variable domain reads ETGVTQSPTHLIKTRGQQVTLRCSSQSGHNTVSWYQQALGQGPQFIFQYYREEENGRGNFPPRFSGLQFPNYSSELNVNALELDDSALYLCASSLDRGLGNSPLHFGNGTRLTVT.

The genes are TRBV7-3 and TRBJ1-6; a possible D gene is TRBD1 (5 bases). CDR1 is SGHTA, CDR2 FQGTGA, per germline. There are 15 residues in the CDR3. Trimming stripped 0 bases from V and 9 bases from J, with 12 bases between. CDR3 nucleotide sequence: TGTGCCAGCAGCTTAACGGGCGGGACCGCTTCACCCCTCCACTTT. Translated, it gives CASSLTGGTASPLHF. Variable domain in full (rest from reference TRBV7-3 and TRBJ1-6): GAGVSQTPSNKVTEKGKYVELRCDPISGHTALYWYRQSLGQGPEFLIYFQGTGAADDSGLPNDRFFAVRPEGSVSTLKIQRTERGDSAVYLCASSLTGGTASPLHFGNGTRLTVT.

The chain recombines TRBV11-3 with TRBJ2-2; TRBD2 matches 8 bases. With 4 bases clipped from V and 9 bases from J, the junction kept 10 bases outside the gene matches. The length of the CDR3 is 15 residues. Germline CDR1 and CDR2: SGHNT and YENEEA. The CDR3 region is CASSSGGAPRRELFF. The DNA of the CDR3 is TGTGCCAGCAGCTCGGGGGGGGCCCCTAGGCGGGAGCTGTTTTTT. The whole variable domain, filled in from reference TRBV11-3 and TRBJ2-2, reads EAGVVQSPRYKIIEKKQPVAFWCNPISGHNTLYWYLQNLGQGPELLIRYENEEAVDDSQLPKDRFSAERLKGVDSTLKIQPAELGDSAVYLCASSSGGAPRRELFFGEGSRLTVL.

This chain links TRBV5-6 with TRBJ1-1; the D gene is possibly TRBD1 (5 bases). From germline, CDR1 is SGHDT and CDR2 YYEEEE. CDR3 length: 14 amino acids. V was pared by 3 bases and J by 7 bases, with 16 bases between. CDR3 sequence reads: CASSSGRPENEAFF. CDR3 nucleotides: TGTGCCAGCAGCTCGGGGCGACCGGAGAATGAAGCTTTCTTT.

The CDR3, as DNA: TGCGCCAGCAGCTTGGCCGGAGGAGGTGAAGCTTTCTTT. It translates to CASSLAGGGEAFF. V usage is TRBV5-1 and J usage is TRBJ1-1; D call uncertain. Germline V gene data show CDR1 as SGHRS and CDR2 as YFSETQ. Deletions cut 0 bases from V and 7 bases from J, with 10 bases between. The CDR3 is 13 amino acids. Full variable domain (missing parts from reference TRBV5-1 and TRBJ1-1): KAGVTQTPRYLIKTRGQQVTLSCSPISGHRSVSWYQQTPGQGLQFLFEYFSETQRNKGNFPGRFSGRQFSNSRSEMNVSTLELGDSALYLCASSLAGGGEAFFGQGTRLTVV.

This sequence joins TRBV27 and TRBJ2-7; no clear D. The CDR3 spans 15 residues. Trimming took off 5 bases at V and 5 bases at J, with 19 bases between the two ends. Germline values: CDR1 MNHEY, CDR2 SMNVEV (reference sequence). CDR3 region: CASSPTRWGGNEQYF. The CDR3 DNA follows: TGTGCCAGCAGTCCCACGCGATGGGGTGGAAACGAGCAGTACTTC.

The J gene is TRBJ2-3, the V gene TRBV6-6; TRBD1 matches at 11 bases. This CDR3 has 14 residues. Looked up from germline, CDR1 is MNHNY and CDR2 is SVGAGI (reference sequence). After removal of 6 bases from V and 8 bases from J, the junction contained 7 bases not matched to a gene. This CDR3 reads CASSPGTGGGTQYF. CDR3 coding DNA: TGTGCCAGCAGCCCCGGGACAGGGGGGGGTACGCAGTATTTT.

The CDR3 here is CASSDPRDAAYEQYF. The CDR3, as DNA: TGTGCCAGCAGTGACCCCCGGGACGCTGCCTACGAGCAGTACTTC. This chain links TRBV2 with TRBJ2-7; perhaps D is TRBD1 or TRBD2 (5 bases each). Between the trimmed V and J ends, which lost 3 bases and 2 bases, there was a span of 14 bases. Germline V lookup: CDR1 SNHLY, CDR2 FYNNEI. CDR3 length: 15 amino acids.

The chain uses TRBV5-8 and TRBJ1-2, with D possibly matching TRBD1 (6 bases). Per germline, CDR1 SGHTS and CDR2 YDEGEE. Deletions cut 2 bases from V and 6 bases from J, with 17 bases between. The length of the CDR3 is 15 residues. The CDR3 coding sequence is TGTGCCAGCAGCTTACAGGGTAAAAGGGGGGATGGCTACACCTTC. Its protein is CASSLQGKRGDGYTF.

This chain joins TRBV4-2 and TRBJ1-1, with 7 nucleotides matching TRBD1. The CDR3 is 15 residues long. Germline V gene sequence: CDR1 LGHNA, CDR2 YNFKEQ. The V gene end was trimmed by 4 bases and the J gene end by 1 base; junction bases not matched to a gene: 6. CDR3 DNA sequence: TGTGCCAGCAGCCCTTGGACAGGTGAGAACACTGAAGCTTTCTTT. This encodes CASSPWTGENTEAFF.

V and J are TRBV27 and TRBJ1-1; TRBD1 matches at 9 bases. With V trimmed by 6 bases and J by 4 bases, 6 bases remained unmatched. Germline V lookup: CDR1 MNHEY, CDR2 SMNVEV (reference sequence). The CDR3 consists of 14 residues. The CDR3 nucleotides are TGTGCCAGCAGCCTATCGACAGGGGGCACTGAAGCTTTCTTT. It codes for CASSLSTGGTEAFF.

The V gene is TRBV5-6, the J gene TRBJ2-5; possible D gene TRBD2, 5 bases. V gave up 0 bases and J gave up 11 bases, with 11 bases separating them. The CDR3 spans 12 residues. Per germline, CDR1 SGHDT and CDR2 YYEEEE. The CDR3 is CASSLAVGEQYF. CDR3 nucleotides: TGTGCCAGCAGCTTGGCCGTTGGGGAGCAGTACTTC.

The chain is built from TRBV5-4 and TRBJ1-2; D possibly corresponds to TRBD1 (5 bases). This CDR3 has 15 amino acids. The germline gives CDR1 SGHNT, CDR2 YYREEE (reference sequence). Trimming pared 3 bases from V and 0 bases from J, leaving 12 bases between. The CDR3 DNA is TGTGCCAGCAGCTACGGGACTGAAGCTAACTATGGCTACACCTTC. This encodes CASSYGTEANYGYTF.

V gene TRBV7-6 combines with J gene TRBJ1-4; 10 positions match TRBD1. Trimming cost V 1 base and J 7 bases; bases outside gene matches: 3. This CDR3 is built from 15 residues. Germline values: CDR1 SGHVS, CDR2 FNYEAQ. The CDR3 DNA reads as TGTGCCAGCAGCTTAGGGGGGACAGGGGCTGAAAAACTGTTTTTT. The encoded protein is CASSLGGTGAEKLFF.

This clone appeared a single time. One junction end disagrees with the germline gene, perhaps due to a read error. CDR3: CASSARQDKDDLAF. DNA for the CDR3: TGTGCCAGCAGTGCGCGCCAAGATAAGGACGACCTTGCCTTC. The chain couples TRBV2 to TRBJ1-2; D is unresolved. The length of the CDR3 is 14 residues. Per the germline V gene, CDR1 is SNHLY and CDR2 is FYNNEI. Full variable domain (remainder filled in from reference TRBV2 and TRBJ1-2): EPEVTQTPSHQVTQMGQEVILRCVPISNHLYFYWYRQILGQKVEFLVSFYNNEISEKSEIFDDQFSVERPDGSNFTLKIRSTKLEDSAMYFCASSARQDKDDLAFGSGTRLTVV.

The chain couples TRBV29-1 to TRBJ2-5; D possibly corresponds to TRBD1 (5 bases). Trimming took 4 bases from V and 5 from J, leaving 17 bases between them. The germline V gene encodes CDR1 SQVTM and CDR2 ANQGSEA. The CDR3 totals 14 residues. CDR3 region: CSVVRQDTSETQYF. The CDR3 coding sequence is TGCAGCGTTGTGAGGCAGGACACCTCTGAGACCCAGTACTTC.

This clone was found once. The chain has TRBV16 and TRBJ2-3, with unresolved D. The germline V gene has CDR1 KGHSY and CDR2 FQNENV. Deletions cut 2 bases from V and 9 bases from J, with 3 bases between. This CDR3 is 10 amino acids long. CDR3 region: CASSQVTQYF. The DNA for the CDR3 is TGTGCCAGCAGCCAAGTCACGCAGTATTTT.

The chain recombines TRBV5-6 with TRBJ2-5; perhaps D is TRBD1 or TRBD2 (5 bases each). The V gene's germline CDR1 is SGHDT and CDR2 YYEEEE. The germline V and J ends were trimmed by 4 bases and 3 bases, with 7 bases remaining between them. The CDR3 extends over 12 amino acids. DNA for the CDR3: TGTGCCAGCAGCGGGGACGAAGAGACCCAGTACTTC. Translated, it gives CASSGDEETQYF. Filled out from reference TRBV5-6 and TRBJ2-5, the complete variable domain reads DAGVTQSPTHLIKTRGQQVTLRCSPKSGHDTVSWYQQALGQGPQFIFQYYEEEERQRGNFPDRFSGHQFPNYSSELNVNALLLGDSALYLCASSGDEETQYFGPGTRLLVL.

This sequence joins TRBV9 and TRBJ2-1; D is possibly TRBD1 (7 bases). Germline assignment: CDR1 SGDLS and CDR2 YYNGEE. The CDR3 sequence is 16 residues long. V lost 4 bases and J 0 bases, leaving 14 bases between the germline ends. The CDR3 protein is CASSPRGASSYNEQFF. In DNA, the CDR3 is TGTGCCAGCAGCCCCAGGGGGGCGAGCTCCTACAATGAGCAGTTCTTC.

The CDR3 region is CASSLRGNNEQFF. Here the CDR3 DNA reads TGTGCCAGCAGTCTCCGGGGGAACAATGAGCAGTTCTTC. The chain has TRBV7-8 and TRBJ2-1; TRBD2 might be the D (6 bases). V shed 6 bases and J shed 5 bases, with 11 bases lying between them. The CDR3 consists of 13 residues. In germline, CDR1 is SGHVS, CDR2 FQNEAQ.

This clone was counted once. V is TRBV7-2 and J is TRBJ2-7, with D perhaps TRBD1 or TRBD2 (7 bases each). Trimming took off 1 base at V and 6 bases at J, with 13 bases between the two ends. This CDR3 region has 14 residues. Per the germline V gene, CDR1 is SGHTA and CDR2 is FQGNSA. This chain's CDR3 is CASSLEGGGVEQYF. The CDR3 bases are TGTGCCAGCAGCTTAGAGGGAGGGGGCGTCGAGCAGTACTTC.

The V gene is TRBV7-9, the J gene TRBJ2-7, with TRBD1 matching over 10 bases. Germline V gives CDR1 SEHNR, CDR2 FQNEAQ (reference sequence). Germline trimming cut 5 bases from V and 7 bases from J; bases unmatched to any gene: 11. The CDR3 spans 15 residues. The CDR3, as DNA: TGTGCCAGCAGCACCCGGGACAGGGGAGCCGGGGAGCAGTACTTC. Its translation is CASSTRDRGAGEQYF.